This passage covers 3 T cell receptor beta chains from one sample sequenced in a study of T cells in Graves' hyperthyroidism and ophthalmopathy. The CDR3 regions of TCR beta were amplified from RNA transcripts. A set of HTBI primers served as the primers for a first-round RT-PCR of the TCR CDR3. TCRdb redid the calling of the multiplex PCR reads with MiXCR, one entry per CDR3 protein. The sample has more than 550,000 distinct CDR3 sequences, 15% to 20% seen once; the top ten hold 15% to 19%. Specimen: blood. The source of these receptors is a man aged 45-60 years with Graves' hyperthyroidism.

The genes are TRBV24-1 and TRBJ2-5; D gene uncertain. Germline V lookup: CDR1 KGHDR, CDR2 SFDVKD. CDR3 length: 11 amino acids. Trimming removed 1 base from V and 13 bases from J, with 9 bases in between. The CDR3 spells CATSDFAGLYF. The DNA of the CDR3 is TGTGCCACCAGTGATTTTGCCGGTCTGTACTTC.

This clonotype was seen ten or more times. The chain combines TRBV11-2 with TRBJ2-1; D unclear. CDR1 and CDR2 from the germline V gene are SGHAT and FQNNGV. The CDR3 totals 13 residues. The CDR3 spells CASSLGQHNEQFF. The CDR3 coding sequence is TGTGCTAGCTCGCTTGGCCAACACAATGAGCAGTTCTTC.

This clonotype has more than one count but fewer than ten. The chain carries TRBV6-5 and TRBJ2-5; a weak D match, TRBD2 (6 bases). This CDR3 is built from 15 residues. Germline loops: CDR1 MNHEY, CDR2 SVGAGI. Trimming removed 0 bases at V and 4 bases at J, with 12 bases between. The CDR3 DNA reads TGTGCCAGCAGTTACTCCGAGGGAGCGGGAGAGACCCAGTACTTC. It specifies CASSYSEGAGETQYF.